This T cell receptor (beta chain) appears in the sequencing data of a study of identifying expanded T cells in peripheral blood. Study-wide points: Two-week clone count variance significantly increased as total template count grew. About 1.2 clones differed between technical replicates, versus around 15 and 19 over time.

Looked up from germline, CDR1 is SGHTA and CDR2 is FQGNSA. The CDR3 extends over 16 amino acids. As concerns this clone: Its antigen is unidentified. One end of the junction is discordant with germline, which a read error may explain.

Using immunoSEQ multiplex PCR, the repertoire was profiled, and TCRdb retains in-frame clones only, with some absent. The sample yields 75,000 to 100,000 clones, about 89% seen once. The chain employs TRBV7-2 and TRBJ1-6; D is possibly TRBD1 (5 bases). Source material: blood. This TCR was recovered from a person aged 18 to 75 in good health. The CDR3 protein is CASSQALGSGNSPLHF. As DNA, the CDR3 is TGCGCCAGCAGCCAAGCATTGGGGTCAGGGAACTCACCCCTCCACTTT.